The T cell receptor (beta chain) under discussion was sequenced for a study of shared clonotypes between healthy human individuals. Across the whole study: Per donor, CD8 memory used one plate, CD8 naive used two, CD4 memory used three and CD4 naive used three.

The DNA input per sorted-subset replicate PCR was 150 to 200 ng, corresponding to some 30,000 T cell genomes. The assay was immunoSEQ multiplex PCR, and TCRdb's table has in-frame clones only and misses some. This table holds approximately 2.1 million clones, approximately 93% found once. As regards this clone: Its target is not known.

Study-wide results and caveats: Shared clonotypes across all four donors exceeded non-shared ones in generation probability.

The source material was naive CD4+ T cells from PBMCs. Subset denoted: CD45RA+ positively selected. The source of this sequence is a man aged 18-30 years in good health. Some clones in this sample may be carry-over from other donors' samples.

The CDR3 DNA sequence: TGTGCCAGCAGTTTATATAACGGGGCCAACGTCCTGACTTTC. As protein: CASSLYNGANVLTF. This chain uses TRBV27 with TRBJ2-6; the D is unclear. Trimming stripped 1 base from V and 4 bases from J, with 5 bases between. Germline loops: CDR1 MNHEY, CDR2 SMNVEV (reference sequence). CDR3 length equals 14 residues.